One and the same sample provided the 24 T cell receptor beta chains below, sequenced in a study of blood T cells in healthy people across ages. Alongside a J-beta primer mix, a sample-barcoded 5' primer served in a second PCR lasting roughly 7 to 11 cycles. MiXCR, run by TCRdb on the 5' RACE reads, gives a single entry per CDR3 protein. The sample has around 790,000 distinct CDR3 sequences, approximately 44% seen once. Sequencing was carried out using blood. These TCRs come from a man aged 55 to 70 in good health.

The chain links TRBV10-2 to TRBJ2-1; TRBD2 matches 10 bases. Germline-derived CDR1 and CDR2 are WSHSY and SAAADI. V dropped 7 bases and J dropped 7; count of bases not matched to a gene: 7. This CDR3 region has 14 residues. Here the CDR3 reads CASTWTSGSNEQFF. The CDR3 coding sequence is TGCGCCAGCACTTGGACTAGCGGAAGTAATGAGCAGTTCTTC.

V is TRBV29-1 and J is TRBJ1-1; no clear D gene. CDR1 is SQVTM and CDR2 is ANQGSEA in the germline V gene. The CDR3 consists of 11 residues. Between the trimmed V and J ends, which lost 2 bases and 1 base, there was a span of 2 bases. The CDR3 here is CSVEKNTEAFF. In nucleotides, the CDR3 is TGCAGCGTTGAAAAGAACACTGAAGCTTTCTTT.

V usage is TRBV5-1 and J usage is TRBJ2-1, with 10 bases fitting TRBD2. From germline, CDR1 is SGHRS and CDR2 YFSETQ. V lost 0 bases, J lost 0 bases, and 6 bases stayed unmatched. This CDR3 contains 18 residues. The CDR3 DNA reads as TGCGCCAGCAGCTTGGTTCTAGCGGGGGCGAGCTCCTACAATGAGCAGTTCTTC. Translation: CASSLVLAGASSYNEQFF. Using reference TRBV5-1 and TRBJ2-1 for the parts outside the CDR3, the full variable domain is KAGVTQTPRYLIKTRGQQVTLSCSPISGHRSVSWYQQTPGQGLQFLFEYFSETQRNKGNFPGRFSGRQFSNSRSEMNVSTLELGDSALYLCASSLVLAGASSYNEQFFGPGTRLTVL.

The chain has TRBV20-1 and TRBJ1-4; D is ambiguous. Germline V gene lookup returns CDR1 DFQATT and CDR2 SNEGSKA (reference sequence). This CDR3 is built from 15 residues. V was trimmed by 2 bases and J by 5 bases, leaving 15 bases between them. CDR3 in DNA: TGCAGTGCTAGATTTAGCCCGATAAGAAATGAAAAACTGTTTTTT. Translated, it gives CSARFSPIRNEKLFF.

This clonotype was counted a few times. This chain joins TRBV2 and TRBJ2-1; D is undetermined. The CDR3 runs 13 residues. Germline-derived CDR1 and CDR2 are SNHLY and FYNNEI. Trimming shortened V by 5 bases and J by 4 bases, and 9 bases separated the two germline ends. The CDR3 sequence is CASSQSEYNEQFF. CDR3 DNA sequence: TGTGCCAGCAGTCAAAGTGAATACAATGAGCAGTTCTTC.

This clonotype was observed once. The chain carries TRBV11-3 and TRBJ2-2; 11 bases are shared with TRBD1. J gave up 4 bases and V 1 base, and 2 bases lay outside the gene matches. CDR1 is SGHNT and CDR2 is YENEEA in the germline V gene. The CDR3 is made up of 16 amino acids. The CDR3 nucleotides read TGTGCCAGCAGCTTAGCGGGACAGGGGGTCACCGGGGAGCTGTTTTTT. Translation gives CASSLAGQGVTGELFF.

This rearrangement joins TRBV25-1 to TRBJ2-5, with D unresolved. The CDR3 loop spans 12 amino acids. V dropped 8 bases and J dropped 13 bases, with 20 bases sitting between them. The V gene's germline CDR1 is MGHDK and CDR2 SYGVNS. This chain's CDR3 is CASAGNVGERYF. The CDR3 nucleotides are TGTGCCAGCGCCGGAAACGTGGGCGAGCGGTACTTC.

This clonotype was seen more than once but under ten times. The chain employs TRBV4-3 and TRBJ2-1, with 16 positions matching TRBD2. Germline V CDR1 and CDR2: LGHNA, YSLEER. V dropped 3 bases and J dropped 9; count of bases not matched to a gene: 8. The CDR3 runs to 17 residues. The CDR3 sequence: CASSHDPGTSGGGEQFF. Here the CDR3 DNA reads TGCGCCAGCAGCCATGACCCCGGGACTAGCGGGGGGGGTGAGCAGTTCTTC.

The chain has TRBV5-1 and TRBJ2-5; 8 nucleotides align to TRBD1. With 1 base clipped from V and 11 bases from J, the junction kept 7 bases outside the gene matches. CDR1 SGHRS and CDR2 YFSETQ come from the germline V gene. This CDR3 is built from 13 residues. CDR3 loop: CASSLFGTGEQYF. The CDR3 nucleotides are TGCGCCAGCAGCTTGTTTGGGACAGGCGAACAGTACTTC. The variable domain in full, with the rest retrieved from reference TRBV5-1 and TRBJ2-5, is KAGVTQTPRYLIKTRGQQVTLSCSPISGHRSVSWYQQTPGQGLQFLFEYFSETQRNKGNFPGRFSGRQFSNSRSEMNVSTLELGDSALYLCASSLFGTGEQYFGPGTRLLVL.

This sequence joins TRBV7-2 and TRBJ2-1; 7 bases fit TRBD1. Germline CDR1 is SGHTA and CDR2 is FQGNSA. The trim removed 5 bases at V and 9 bases at J, leaving 10 bases unmatched. This CDR3 has 14 residues. The CDR3 nucleotides read TGTGCCAGCAGCGTAGTCTGGACAGGAGCTGAGCAGTTCTTC. Translation: CASSVVWTGAEQFF.

This clonotype was picked up a small number of times. The chain is built from TRBV6-6 and TRBJ2-1; no definite D call. V lost 2 bases and J 0 bases, leaving 8 bases between the germline ends. The CDR3 totals 15 residues. CDR1 MNHNY and CDR2 SVGAGI come from the germline V gene (reference sequence). CDR3 nucleotide sequence: TGTGCCAGCAGTTACCAAGATTACTCCTACAATGAGCAGTTCTTC. It specifies CASSYQDYSYNEQFF.

V gene TRBV20-1 combines with J gene TRBJ2-7; D is possibly TRBD1 (6 bases). Germline V gene data show CDR1 as DFQATT and CDR2 as SNEGSKA (reference sequence). This CDR3 contains 15 residues. The V end was cut by 0 bases, the J end by 6 bases, with 18 bases between. The CDR3 region has the DNA TGCAGTGCTAGAGATAGGTCAGGGGTCACTTGCGAGCAGTACTTC. It specifies CSARDRSGVTCEQYF.

This chain links TRBV4-2 with TRBJ2-1; 15 bases map to TRBD2. V lost 4 bases, J lost 6 bases, and 13 bases stayed unmatched. CDR3 size: 19 residues. CDR1 and CDR2 from the germline V gene are LGHNA and YNFKEQ. The CDR3 nucleotides are TGTGCCAGCAGCCGAGTAGCCTTGGGGACTAGCGGGGGGCTCAATGAGCAGTTCTTC. Translating gives CASSRVALGTSGGLNEQFF.

This clonotype was counted only a few times. In DNA, the CDR3 is TGTGCCAGCAGCCCCACGAAGAATGAGCAGTTCTTC. This encodes CASSPTKNEQFF. The V and J genes are TRBV3-1 and TRBJ2-1; D not resolved. Germline lookup yields CDR1 LGHDT and CDR2 YNNKEL (reference sequence). The CDR3 runs to 12 residues. Between the trimmed V and J ends, which lost 4 bases and 7 bases, there was a span of 8 bases.

This chain uses TRBV6-2 or TRBV6-3 with TRBJ2-7, with D possibly matching TRBD1 (6 bases). This CDR3 is 14 amino acids long. With 2 bases removed from V and 3 bases from J, the gap between germline ends came to 11 bases. Germline values: CDR1 MNHEY, CDR2 SVGEGT. CDR3 in amino acids: CASSYQTDSYEQYF. In DNA, the CDR3 is TGTGCCAGCAGTTACCAAACGGACAGCTACGAGCAGTACTTC.

About this clonotype itself: A read error may account for a junction end that differs from germline. V usage is TRBV12-5 and J usage is TRBJ2-5; no definite D call. This CDR3 contains 13 residues. CDR1 and CDR2 from the germline V gene are LGHNT and FRNRAP. The CDR3 loop reads CVSGSGPQETQYF. The CDR3 DNA sequence: TGTGTTAGTGGTTCCGGGCCGCAAGAGACCCAGTACTTC.

This clonotype was counted a few times. The chain couples TRBV6-2 or TRBV6-3 to TRBJ2-7; 7 bases match TRBD2. Germline CDR1 MNHEY, CDR2 SVGEGT. The CDR3 spans 16 residues. V shed 5 bases, J shed 0 bases, and the junction held 10 bases outside the gene matches. The CDR3 reads CASSGRGSGNSYEQYF. In nucleotides, the CDR3 is TGTGCCAGCAGTGGCCGGGGGAGCGGGAACTCCTACGAGCAGTACTTC.

This chain links TRBV6-2 or TRBV6-3 with TRBJ2-7, with D perhaps TRBD1 (5 bases). This CDR3 region has 13 residues. Germline V gene data show CDR1 as MNHEY and CDR2 as SVGEGT. Between the trimmed V and J ends, which lost 5 bases and 5 bases, there was a span of 13 bases. In nucleotides, the CDR3 is TGTGCCAGCAGTGACCACCAGGGCGACGAGCAGTACTTC. This codes for CASSDHQGDEQYF.

This clonotype occurred a few times. The CDR3: CASSSRAGGPIFNEQFF. CDR3 DNA sequence: TGTGCCAGCAGCTCTAGGGCGGGGGGGCCTATATTCAATGAGCAGTTCTTC. The chain couples TRBV11-2 to TRBJ2-1; 9 nucleotides align to TRBD2. CDR1 is SGHAT, CDR2 FQNNGV, per germline. The V and J ends lost 4 bases and 6 bases, in that order; junction bases with no gene match: 13. The length of the CDR3 is 17 residues.

The chain is built from TRBV20-1 and TRBJ1-6; 8 nucleotides agree with TRBD1. J was trimmed by 7 bases and V by 0 bases; bases with no gene match: 5. Germline V lookup: CDR1 DFQATT, CDR2 SNEGSKA (reference sequence). This CDR3 is built from 15 residues. The CDR3 sequence: CSARETTGGNSPLHF. Written as DNA, the CDR3 is TGCAGTGCTAGAGAGACTACAGGGGGAAATTCACCCCTCCACTTT.

This clonotype was recorded many times. The chain recombines TRBV29-1 with TRBJ2-3; TRBD1 is a possible D gene (6 bases). Per the germline V gene, CDR1 is SQVTM and CDR2 is ANQGSEA. V lost 4 bases and J 1 base, leaving 12 bases between the germline ends. CDR3 length: 14 amino acids. The CDR3 here is CSVVRGGGTDTQYF. CDR3 in DNA: TGCAGCGTTGTGAGAGGGGGAGGCACAGATACGCAGTATTTT.

Details on this clonotype: Germline and junction disagree at one end, which may indicate a read error. V gene TRBV29-1 combines with J gene TRBJ1-2; D is possibly TRBD1 (6 bases). The CDR3 runs to 11 residues. Germline-derived CDR1 and CDR2 are SQVTM and ANQGSEA. Here the CDR3 DNA reads TGCAGCGGTGAAGACGAATACAGGGTCACCTTC. It specifies CSGEDEYRVTF.

The chain recombines TRBV7-8 with TRBJ2-7; TRBD1 matches 9 bases. CDR1 and CDR2 (germline): SGHVS, FQNEAQ. V shed 5 bases and J 7 bases; nucleotides not matched to a gene: 12. This CDR3 has 15 residues. The CDR3 reads CASSPSGTGTHEQYF. CDR3 DNA: TGTGCCAGCAGCCCCAGCGGGACAGGGACCCATGAGCAGTACTTC.

This clonotype has just a few counts. This chain joins TRBV6-2 or TRBV6-3 and TRBJ2-7; the D is unclear. Germline loops: CDR1 MNHEY, CDR2 SVGEGT. V lost 2 bases and J lost 6, with 17 bases in between. The CDR3 spans 15 residues. Written as DNA, the CDR3 is TGTGCCAGCAGTTACGGGGTTCCCCGGTCGAGCGAGCAGTACTTC. As protein: CASSYGVPRSSEQYF.